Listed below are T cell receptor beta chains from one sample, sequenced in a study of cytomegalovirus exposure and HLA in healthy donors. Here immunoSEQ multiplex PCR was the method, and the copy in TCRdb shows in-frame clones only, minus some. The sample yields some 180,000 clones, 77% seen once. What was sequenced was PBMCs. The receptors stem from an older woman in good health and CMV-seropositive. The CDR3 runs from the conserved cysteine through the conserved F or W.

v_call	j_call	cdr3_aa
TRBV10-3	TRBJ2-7	CAISESGGSLSEQYF
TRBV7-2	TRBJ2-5	CASSSSGGETQYF
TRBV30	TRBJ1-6	CAWSSTGGTAPLHF
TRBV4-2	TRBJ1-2	CASSQELTGGYGYTF
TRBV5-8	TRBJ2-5	CASSRTGSPQETQYF
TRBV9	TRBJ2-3	CASSEEGTTDTQYF
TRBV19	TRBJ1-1	CAVGAGDAFF
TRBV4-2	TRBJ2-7	CASSRTGTSDEQYF
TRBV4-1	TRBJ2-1	CASSLLPLQDEQFF
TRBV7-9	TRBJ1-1	CASSLEVYYQLEAFF
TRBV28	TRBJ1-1	CASKGAGGADTEAFF
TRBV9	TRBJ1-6	CASSEAGGSPLHF
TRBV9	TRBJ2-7	CASSVATDSAYEQYF
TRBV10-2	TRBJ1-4	CASSDAGVKEKLFF
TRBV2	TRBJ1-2	CASSASEDYGYTF
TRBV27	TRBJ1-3	CASSLGARGNTIYF
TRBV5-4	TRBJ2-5	CASSLQGKTQYF
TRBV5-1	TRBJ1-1	CASSNIGGGAELAVQAFF